This is a list of T cell receptor beta chains from one sample in a study of CD8 T cells in ankylosing spondylitis. TCRdb reprocessed the 5' RACE reads with MiXCR, giving one entry per CDR3 protein. The table lists 200,000 or so distinct CDR3 sequences, 10% to 15% of them singletons. Sequenced sample: blood, either unsorted or a sorted T cell fraction (not recorded which). Receptors originate from a female donor with ankylosing spondylitis or in good health (not recorded which). Both conserved end residues are part of each CDR3. A D gene is named only where the DNA matches it firmly. Expanded clones get a size class; other rows say once, few or many, or leave the size out.

v_call: TRBV28
j_call: TRBJ2-1
d_call: NA
clone_size: NA
cdr3_aa: CASSHQGSPYYNEQFF
cdr3_nt: TGTGCCAGCAGTCACCAGGGCTCCCCTTACTACAATGAGCAGTTCTTC

v_call: TRBV5-6
j_call: TRBJ1-1
d_call: NA
clone_size: many
cdr3_aa: CASSFPGGGTEAFF
cdr3_nt: TGTGCCAGCAGCTTTCCAGGCGGCGGCACTGAAGCTTTCTTT

v_call: TRBV4-1
j_call: TRBJ2-1
d_call: NA
clone_size: many
cdr3_aa: CASRPRGMNNEQFF
cdr3_nt: TGCGCCAGCAGACCTCGGGGTATGAACAATGAGCAGTTCTTC

v_call: TRBV12-3/TRBV12-4
j_call: TRBJ2-3
d_call: NA
clone_size: NA
cdr3_aa: CASRAPSTDTQYF
cdr3_nt: TGTGCCAGCAGAGCGCCTAGCACAGATACGCAGTATTTT

v_call: TRBV14
j_call: TRBJ2-7
d_call: TRBD2
clone_size: few
cdr3_aa: CASCQREKVNEQYF
cdr3_nt: TGTGCCAGCTGCCAGCGGGAGAAAGTGAACGAGCAGTACTTC

v_call: TRBV14
j_call: TRBJ2-1
d_call: NA
clone_size: few
cdr3_aa: CASSHYMISYNEQFF
cdr3_nt: TGTGCCAGCAGTCACTACATGATTTCCTACAATGAGCAGTTCTTC

v_call: TRBV20-1
j_call: TRBJ2-5
d_call: NA
clone_size: NA
cdr3_aa: CSASRGSQETQYF
cdr3_nt: TGCAGTGCTAGCCGAGGGAGTCAAGAGACCCAGTACTTC

v_call: TRBV20-1
j_call: TRBJ1-1
d_call: NA
clone_size: few
cdr3_aa: CSAKTALGTEAFF
cdr3_nt: TGCAGTGCTAAAACTGCCCTGGGCACTGAAGCTTTCTTT

v_call: TRBV11-3
j_call: TRBJ1-2
d_call: TRBD1
clone_size: NA
cdr3_aa: CASSLDSRGVHGYTF
cdr3_nt: TGTGCCAGCAGCTTGGACTCCAGGGGGGTCCATGGCTACACCTTC

v_call: TRBV11-2
j_call: TRBJ2-3
d_call: NA
clone_size: many
cdr3_aa: CASSTPRGPTDTQYF
cdr3_nt: TGTGCCAGCAGCACCCCCCGTGGGCCCACAGATACGCAGTATTTT

v_call: TRBV29-1
j_call: TRBJ2-1
d_call: TRBD2
clone_size: many
cdr3_aa: CSVILAGGYDEQFF
cdr3_nt: TGCAGCGTGATTCTAGCGGGAGGGTACGATGAGCAGTTCTTC

v_call: TRBV20-1
j_call: TRBJ2-1
d_call: NA
clone_size: NA
cdr3_aa: CSAPPGGNEQFF
cdr3_nt: TGCAGTGCTCCACCCGGGGGCAATGAGCAGTTCTTC

v_call: TRBV12-3/TRBV12-4
j_call: TRBJ1-2
d_call: TRBD1
clone_size: many
cdr3_aa: CASSLDRGLGYTF
cdr3_nt: TGTGCCAGCAGTTTGGACAGGGGGCTTGGCTACACCTTC

v_call: TRBV6-2/TRBV6-3
j_call: TRBJ2-6
d_call: TRBD2
clone_size: NA
cdr3_aa: CASSYPSGSAFSGANVLTF
cdr3_nt: TGTGCCAGCAGTTACCCTAGCGGGAGCGCTTTCTCTGGGGCCAACGTCCTGACTTTC

v_call: TRBV6-2/TRBV6-3
j_call: TRBJ2-1
d_call: TRBD2
clone_size: many
cdr3_aa: CASRPGTSGRNNEQFF
cdr3_nt: TGTGCCAGCAGGCCCGGGACTAGCGGGCGGAACAATGAGCAGTTCTTC

v_call: TRBV20-1
j_call: TRBJ2-3
d_call: NA
clone_size: NA
cdr3_aa: CSARDGSADTQYF
cdr3_nt: TGCAGTGCTAGAGACGGGAGCGCCGATACGCAGTATTTT

v_call: TRBV4-3
j_call: TRBJ2-1
d_call: TRBD2
clone_size: NA
cdr3_aa: CASSPPSGRPYNEQFF
cdr3_nt: TGCGCCAGCAGCCCCCCGAGCGGGAGGCCCTACAATGAGCAGTTCTTC

v_call: TRBV24-1
j_call: TRBJ2-1
d_call: NA
clone_size: many
cdr3_aa: CATSEEIDNEQFF
cdr3_nt: TGTGCCACCAGTGAAGAAATAGACAATGAGCAGTTCTTC

v_call: TRBV24-1
j_call: TRBJ2-2
d_call: TRBD2
clone_size: many
cdr3_aa: CATSPGTRYTGELFF
cdr3_nt: TGTGCCACCAGCCCCGGGACTAGATACACCGGGGAGCTGTTTTTT

v_call: TRBV19
j_call: TRBJ2-3
d_call: NA
clone_size: NA
cdr3_aa: CASSIRTEARTDTQYF
cdr3_nt: TGTGCCAGTAGTATCAGGACCGAGGCGCGCACAGATACGCAGTATTTT

v_call: TRBV12-3/TRBV12-4
j_call: TRBJ2-1
d_call: NA
clone_size: many
cdr3_aa: CASSPSVGRGVDNEQFF
cdr3_nt: TGTGCCAGCAGTCCCTCAGTGGGCAGGGGGGTCGACAATGAGCAGTTCTTC

v_call: TRBV6-1
j_call: TRBJ2-2
d_call: NA
clone_size: NA
cdr3_aa: CATDGTGRSGELFF
cdr3_nt: TGTGCCACCGACGGTACAGGGCGGTCCGGGGAGCTGTTTTTT

v_call: TRBV4-3
j_call: TRBJ1-1
d_call: NA
clone_size: many
cdr3_aa: CASSQGVSFAEAFF
cdr3_nt: TGCGCCAGCAGCCAAGGGGTTTCGTTCGCTGAAGCTTTCTTT

v_call: TRBV20-1
j_call: TRBJ2-5
d_call: TRBD2
clone_size: many
cdr3_aa: CSARVGGVTQYF
cdr3_nt: TGCAGTGCTAGAGTGGGGGGGGTGACCCAGTACTTC

v_call: TRBV9
j_call: TRBJ2-7
d_call: NA
clone_size: many
cdr3_aa: CASSVEWAEGLYEQYF
cdr3_nt: TGTGCCAGCAGCGTAGAGTGGGCGGAGGGACTCTACGAGCAGTACTTC

v_call: TRBV12-3/TRBV12-4
j_call: TRBJ2-7
d_call: TRBD2
clone_size: once
cdr3_aa: CASSLSGRSTEQYF
cdr3_nt: TGTGCCAGCAGCCTTAGCGGGAGATCCACCGAGCAGTACTTC

v_call: TRBV7-9
j_call: TRBJ2-7
d_call: NA
clone_size: NA
cdr3_aa: CASSSGLLSYEQYF
cdr3_nt: TGTGCCAGCAGCTCGGGACTCCTCTCCTACGAGCAGTACTTC

v_call: TRBV27
j_call: TRBJ2-7
d_call: TRBD2
clone_size: many
cdr3_aa: CASSFTGTSHYEQYF
cdr3_nt: TGTGCCAGCAGTTTTACCGGGACTAGCCACTACGAGCAGTACTTC

v_call: TRBV9
j_call: TRBJ2-1
d_call: TRBD2
clone_size: many
cdr3_aa: CASSSKLAGGNNEQFF
cdr3_nt: TGTGCCAGCAGCTCAAAACTAGCGGGAGGGAACAATGAGCAGTTCTTC

v_call: TRBV7-2
j_call: TRBJ2-7
d_call: TRBD2
clone_size: NA
cdr3_aa: CASSPKGGTSGRVSYEQYF
cdr3_nt: TGTGCCAGCAGCCCAAAAGGGGGTACTAGCGGGAGGGTTTCCTACGAGCAGTACTTC

v_call: TRBV7-9
j_call: TRBJ2-3
d_call: TRBD2
clone_size: many
cdr3_aa: CASSLSGRGPDTQYF
cdr3_nt: TGTGCCAGCAGCTTAAGCGGGAGGGGCCCAGATACGCAGTATTTT

v_call: TRBV7-2
j_call: TRBJ2-2
d_call: NA
clone_size: few
cdr3_aa: CASSLEYNTGELFF
cdr3_nt: TGTGCCAGCAGCTTAGAGTATAACACCGGGGAGCTGTTTTTT

v_call: TRBV7-2
j_call: TRBJ1-1
d_call: NA
clone_size: NA
cdr3_aa: CASSSQLGEAFF
cdr3_nt: TGTGCCAGCAGCTCTCAACTGGGGGAAGCTTTCTTT

v_call: TRBV20-1
j_call: TRBJ1-4
d_call: NA
clone_size: many
cdr3_aa: CSARTGANEKLFF
cdr3_nt: TGCAGTGCTAGAACCGGAGCTAATGAAAAACTGTTTTTT

v_call: TRBV5-1
j_call: TRBJ2-1
d_call: TRBD2
clone_size: many
cdr3_aa: CASSSPREGSPGSYNEQFF
cdr3_nt: TGCGCCAGCAGCTCGCCCCGGGAGGGATCCCCCGGTTCCTACAATGAGCAGTTCTTC

v_call: TRBV12-3/TRBV12-4
j_call: TRBJ1-5
d_call: NA
clone_size: many
cdr3_aa: CASSLGPSYQPQHF
cdr3_nt: TGTGCCAGCAGCCTCGGTCCTTCATATCAGCCCCAGCATTTT

v_call: TRBV5-6
j_call: TRBJ2-3
d_call: NA
clone_size: many
cdr3_aa: CASSLGGVGDSLIETQYF
cdr3_nt: TGTGCCAGCAGCTTGGGGGGTGTTGGGGACTCCCTGATTGAGACGCAGTATTTT